The 11 T cell receptor beta chains given below trace back to one sample, sequenced in a study of molecular identifiers for immune sequencing clone quantification. Using its own MiXCR run on the PCR reads, TCRdb lists one record per CDR3 protein. The repertoire holds about 640,000 distinct CDR3 sequences, with about 20% as singletons. Sequenced input: naive CD8+ T cells from blood, with Jurkat cell RNA spiked in. Subset meaning: FACS-sorted CD8+CD4-CCR7+CD45RA+ naive T cells. These receptors were collected from a human donor in good health. Some libraries in this study had Jurkat cell RNA spiked in.

This chain joins TRBV4-3 and TRBJ1-2; D is unclear. The CDR3 contains 15 residues. Germline CDR1 reads LGHNA; CDR2 reads YSLEER. The germline V and J ends were trimmed by 0 bases and 2 bases, with 10 bases remaining between them. Written as DNA, the CDR3 is TGCGCCAGCAGCCAAGATTACTGGGGAAACTATGGCTACACCTTC. It translates to CASSQDYWGNYGYTF.

This clonotype has a count of ten or more. The chain joins TRBV6-6 to TRBJ2-7, with a weak D call TRBD2 (5 bases). The CDR3 is 15 residues long. The ends were cut back, 5 bases at V and 3 bases at J, with 17 bases in the middle. Germline V gene lookup returns CDR1 MNHNY and CDR2 SVGAGI (reference sequence). CDR3: CASSPPTGGGYEQYF. Here the CDR3 DNA reads TGTGCCAGCAGTCCACCAACCGGAGGAGGCTACGAGCAGTACTTC.

This clonotype was detected only a few times. The J gene is TRBJ2-1, the V gene TRBV9; TRBD2 matches at 12 bases. With V trimmed by 0 bases and J by 10 bases, 14 bases remained unmatched. Germline V gene sequence: CDR1 SGDLS, CDR2 YYNGEE. The CDR3 extends over 18 amino acids. CDR3 coding DNA: TGTGCCAGCAGCGTAGTACCCCTCCTAGCGGGGGGGCCTGGAGAGCAGTTCTTC. It encodes CASSVVPLLAGGPGEQFF.

Ten or more counts support this clonotype. The chain is built from TRBV20-1 and TRBJ2-2; D possibly uses TRBD1 or TRBD2 (6 bases each). This CDR3 region has 12 residues. Germline V gives CDR1 DFQATT, CDR2 SNEGSKA (reference sequence). V lost 6 bases and J 5 bases, leaving 10 bases between the germline ends. The CDR3 reads CSARGATGELFF. As DNA, the CDR3 is TGCAGTGCAAGGGGGGCGACCGGGGAGCTGTTTTTT.

This clonotype has a count of ten or more. The V gene is TRBV29-1, the J gene TRBJ1-5; 8 positions match TRBD1. The CDR3 spans 13 residues. V lost 3 bases to trimming and J lost 4 bases; unmatched junction nucleotides: 2. In germline, CDR1 is SQVTM, CDR2 ANQGSEA. The CDR3, as DNA: TGCAGCGTTGATACAGGGGGGAATCAGCCCCAGCATTTT. Encoded protein: CSVDTGGNQPQHF.

In its sample, this clonotype was seen a few times. This chain links TRBV10-3 with TRBJ2-3; TRBD2 is a possible D gene (6 bases). Trimming left V 6 bases short and J 2 bases short, with 18 bases between. Germline V gene sequence: CDR1 ENHRY, CDR2 SYGVKD. The CDR3 runs 16 residues. CDR3 sequence: CAIRPPFKRATDTQYF. In DNA form, the CDR3 reads TGTGCCATCAGACCCCCCTTTAAGCGGGCCACAGATACGCAGTATTTT.

This clonotype occurred a few times. V gene TRBV27 combines with J gene TRBJ2-3; 10 positions agree with TRBD1. V trimming: 3 bases; J trimming: 1 base; junction bases outside the gene matches: 4. The CDR3 length is 16 residues. Per the germline V gene, CDR1 is MNHEY and CDR2 is SMNVEV (reference sequence). The CDR3 DNA sequence: TGTGCCAGCAGTTTTCTGGGGACAGGGGGCACAGATACGCAGTATTTT. Protein product: CASSFLGTGGTDTQYF.

The rearrangement uses TRBV4-3 and TRBJ2-6, with 10 bases matching TRBD1. This CDR3 spans 17 amino acids. Germline CDR1 is LGHNA and CDR2 is YSLEER. V lost 4 bases to trimming and J lost 3 bases; unmatched junction nucleotides: 6. CDR3 sequence reads: CASSPGQGWVGANVLTF. CDR3 nucleotides: TGCGCCAGCAGCCCGGGACAGGGGTGGGTTGGGGCCAACGTCCTGACTTTC.

This clonotype has a handful of counts. The conserved final phenylalanine or tryptophan is absent from the CDR3, which likely points to a read error. This rearrangement joins TRBV30 to TRBJ2-7; 13 bases match TRBD2. Trimming at V came to 4 bases and at J to 6 bases, leaving 3 bases not matched to a gene. CDR3 length equals 13 residues. From germline, CDR1 is GTSNPN and CDR2 SVGIG (reference sequence). This CDR3 reads CAWKGLAGLEQYL. In DNA form, the CDR3 reads TGTGCCTGGAAGGGACTAGCGGGGCTCGAGCAGTACCTC.

In the case of this clonotype: Just one base apart from a much larger clone, this may be a read error. This chain uses TRBV4-3 with TRBJ2-2; D is unresolved. The length of the CDR3 is 17 residues. The V gene lost 0 bases and the J gene lost 0 bases, with 11 bases spanning the gap. Germline-derived CDR1 and CDR2 are LGHNA and YSLEER. The CDR3 spells CASSQDLHRTNTGELFF. CDR3 nucleotides: TGCGCCAGCAGCCAAGATCTTCACCGAACGAACACCGGGGAGCTGTTTTTT.

This clonotype was observed many times. The chain is built from TRBV5-4 and TRBJ2-7; 7 bases are shared with TRBD1. The length of the CDR3 is 15 residues. Looked up from germline, CDR1 is SGHNT and CDR2 is YYREEE (reference sequence). Germline trimming cut 0 bases from V and 1 base from J; bases unmatched to any gene: 4. This CDR3 reads CASSLDPGQSYEQYF. The CDR3 region has the DNA TGTGCCAGCAGCTTGGATCCGGGACAGTCCTACGAGCAGTACTTC. The variable domain in full, completed from reference TRBV5-4 and TRBJ2-7, reads ETGVTQSPTHLIKTRGQQVTLRCSSQSGHNTVSWYQQALGQGPQFIFQYYREEENGRGNFPPRFSGLQFPNYSSELNVNALELDDSALYLCASSLDPGQSYEQYFGPGTRLTVT.